This T cell receptor beta chain was captured by sequencing in a study of circulating CD8 cells and anti-PD-1 response in melanoma. Overall study context: Nivolumab was given intravenously at 3 mg/kg every 2 weeks. About 55% of the 13 melanoma patients received first-line anti-PD-1 therapy.

Four subsets defined by PD-1 and/or TIGIT were sorted from live CD3+CD8+TCRalphabeta+ cells. The CDR3 contains 16 residues. V was pared by 4 bases and J by 4 bases, with 19 bases between. Per the germline V gene, CDR1 is MDHEN and CDR2 is SYDVKM. Using approximately 16 ng of total RNA, TCR libraries were made with the QIAseq Immune Repertoire TCR panel. Each CDR3 protein gets one entry after TCRdb re-called the reads with MiXCR. The data hold fewer than 2,000 distinct CDR3 sequences, with about 6.4% observed a single time. By share, this clonotype ranks as medium-sized. The antigen remains unidentified. Study outcomes and limitations: Under 7.5% of TRB clonotypes were shared between subsets at M1. PD-1 and DPOS subsets showed similar, higher clonality than DNEG.

The V and J genes are TRBV28 and TRBJ2-5; the D gene is possibly TRBD2 (8 bases). The receptor was isolated from a human donor with melanoma. This material consisted of CD8+ T cells from PBMCs, taken at baseline or after one month of anti-PD-1 therapy (not recorded which). The CDR3 here is CASSYPTGGGVETQYF. The CDR3 DNA reads TGTGCCAGCAGTTACCCCACGGGAGGGGGCGTAGAGACCCAGTACTTC.